This T cell receptor beta chain was captured in a study of T-cell reconstitution after alpha-beta-depleted transplantation in children. The library targeted TCRbeta and was prepared with unique molecular identifiers. MiXCR, run by TCRdb on the PCR reads, gives a single entry per CDR3 protein. The sample holds about 230,000 distinct CDR3 sequences, 9.7% seen once. This clonotype was found many times. This CDR3 region has 17 residues. The junction had 8 bases not matched to a gene; V was cut back by 5 bases and J by 2 bases. Here the sequenced sample was PBMCs from the stem cell graft donor, taken from the stem cell graft. The clonotype originates from a human donor who donated a stem cell graft to a child with SCID. This chain joins TRBV12-3 or TRBV12-4 and TRBJ1-4, with TRBD1 identical over 10 bases. CDR3 nucleotide sequence: TGTGCCAGCAGTCAATGGACAGGGGGAATCACTAATGAAAAACTGTTTTTT. Its translation: CASSQWTGGITNEKLFF.